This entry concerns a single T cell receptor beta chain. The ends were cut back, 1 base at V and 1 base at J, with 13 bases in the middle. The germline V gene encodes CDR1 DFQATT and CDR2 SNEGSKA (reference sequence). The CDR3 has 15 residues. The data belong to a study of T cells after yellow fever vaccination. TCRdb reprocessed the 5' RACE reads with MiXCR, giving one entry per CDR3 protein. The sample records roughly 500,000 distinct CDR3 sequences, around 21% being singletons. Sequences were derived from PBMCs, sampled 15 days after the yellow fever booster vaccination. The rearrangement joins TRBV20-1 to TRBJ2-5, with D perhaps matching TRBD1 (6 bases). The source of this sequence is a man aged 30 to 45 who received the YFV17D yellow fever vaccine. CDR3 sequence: CSARGRGRGQETQYF. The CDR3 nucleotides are TGCAGTGCTAGAGGCAGGGGTCGCGGCCAAGAGACCCAGTACTTC.